What follows is one T cell receptor beta chain and its context. Its matching antigen is unknown. Conventional CD4 T cells were sorted as CD4+CD127+ cells. The sample is drawn from a study of B cell selection in AIRE deficiency. The data were produced by immunoSEQ multiplex PCR, yet TCRdb's version contains in-frame clones alone and is incomplete. The sample lists tens of thousands of clones; around 97% were seen once. Study-wide results and limits: Shorter CDR3s marked shared Treg sequences, biased toward few non-templated insertions.

The germline CDR1 and CDR2 sequences are LNHDA and SQIVND (reference sequence). V lost 11 bases and J lost 8, with 16 bases in between. CDR3 length: 12 residues. The V call is TRBV19, the J call TRBJ1-5; D is possibly TRBD1 (5 bases). The sample consisted of conventional CD4+ T cells sorted from PBMCs. This sequence was found in a human donor with AIRE deficiency. As DNA, the CDR3 is TGTGCCTCTCAGGGCCCCCTAGAGCCCCAGCATTTT. Its translation: CASQGPLEPQHF.